The next 23 T cell receptor beta chains were all read from a single sample in a study of blood T cell repertoires in COVID-19 (TCRdb year 2020). Library prep was done by the immunoSEQ multiplex PCR assay. The source is immuneACCESS, and TCRdb retained only in-frame sequences with V and J called. Part of the clones is not carried over; for the studies checked, unresolved V genes explain less than half of this, and the remainder is unexplained. The sample table contains about 220,000 clones; only one count was recorded for roughly four fifths of them. In total, the top ten clones hold approximately 3.1% of the sample. The source material was PBMCs or T cells enriched from blood (not recorded which). The receptors stem from a woman aged 55-69 years who had recovered from COVID-19.

V is TRBV3-1 (or the pseudogene TRBV3-2) and J is TRBJ1-2; no clear D gene. The CDR3 length is 14 residues. Deletions cut 2 bases from V and 4 bases from J, with 11 bases between. CDR1 and CDR2 from the germline V gene are LGHDT and YNNKEL (reference sequence). The CDR3: CASSQRYPIYGYTF. In DNA form, the CDR3 reads TGTGCCAGCAGCCAACGCTACCCGATCTATGGCTACACCTTC.

The chain recombines TRBV29-1 with TRBJ2-7, with 10 nucleotides matching TRBD2. The CDR3 sequence is 14 residues long. The junction had 7 bases not matched to a gene; V was cut back by 4 bases and J by 4 bases. Germline V lookup: CDR1 SQVTM, CDR2 ANQGSEA. CDR3 in amino acids: CSVATRTSGYEQYF. CDR3 nucleotide sequence: TGCAGCGTTGCGACGCGGACTAGCGGATACGAGCAGTACTTC.

The CDR3, as DNA: TGTGCCAGCAGTGGCTCAGGGGTGGTCGGCAATCAGCCCCAGCATTTT. Encoded protein: CASSGSGVVGNQPQHF. The gene calls are TRBV6-1 and TRBJ1-5; D is possibly TRBD1 (6 bases). V was shortened by 4 bases and J by 2 bases, with 15 bases between the two germline ends. CDR1 is MNHNS and CDR2 is SASEGT in the germline V gene. This CDR3 is built from 16 residues.

The chain links TRBV7-2 to TRBJ1-5; a possible D gene is TRBD1 (6 bases). This CDR3 comprises 18 residues. CDR1 SGHTA and CDR2 FQGNSA come from the germline V gene. Trimming shortened V by 10 bases and J by 11 bases, and 36 bases separated the two germline ends. The CDR3 nucleotides are TGTGCCAACTGGACTGCCTGGGGGCGGCCCTTTGGAATCAGATCCCAGCATTTT. It is translated as CANWTAWGRPFGIRSQHF.

This clone was counted only a few times. This CDR3 reads CASSATGVQETQYF. The CDR3, as DNA: TGTGCCAGCAGCGCCACCGGGGTCCAAGAGACCCAGTACTTC. The J gene is TRBJ2-5, the V gene TRBV9; a possible D gene is TRBD2 (5 bases). The germline gives CDR1 SGDLS, CDR2 YYNGEE. Trimming took 3 bases from V and 1 from J, leaving 10 bases between them. The CDR3 covers 14 residues. The full variable domain, its missing parts supplied by reference TRBV9 and TRBJ2-5, is DSGVTQTPKHLITATGQRVTLRCSPRSGDLSVYWYQQSLDQGLQFLIQYYNGEERAKGNILERFSAQQFPDLHSELNLSSLELGDSALYFCASSATGVQETQYFGPGTRLLVL.

This sequence joins TRBV11-2 and TRBJ1-4, with a tentative D call TRBD1 (5 bases). Per germline, CDR1 SGHAT and CDR2 FQNNGV. The length of the CDR3 is 16 residues. V dropped 6 bases and J dropped 0 bases, with 14 bases sitting between them. The CDR3 is CASRAGGTATNEKLFF. CDR3 in DNA: TGTGCCAGCAGGGCCGGGGGAACAGCAACTAATGAAAAACTGTTTTTT.

V gene TRBV4-1 combines with J gene TRBJ2-5, with TRBD2 matching over 10 bases. Trimming took 0 bases from V and 5 from J; bases not matched to a gene: 6. In germline, CDR1 is MGHRA, CDR2 YSYEKL. The CDR3 runs 16 residues. The CDR3 DNA reads as TGCGCCAGCAGCCAAGATTTAGCGGGGGGCCGGGAGACCCAGTACTTC. Amino acids: CASSQDLAGGRETQYF.

The V gene is TRBV18, the J gene TRBJ2-7; D gene uncertain. This CDR3 comprises 14 residues. V gave up 10 bases and J gave up 3 bases, with 19 bases separating them. Germline loops: CDR1 KGHSH, CDR2 LQKENI. CDR3 protein: CATPFTSTSYEQYF. For the CDR3, the DNA is TGTGCCACCCCCTTCACCAGTACCAGCTACGAGCAGTACTTC. Drawing the rest from reference TRBV18 and TRBJ2-7, the complete variable domain is NAGVMQNPRHLVRRRGQEARLRCSPMKGHSHVYWYRQLPEEGLKFMVYLQKENIIDESGMPKERFSAEFPKEGPSILRIQQVVRGDSAAYFCATPFTSTSYEQYFGPGTRLTVT.

V and J are TRBV28 and TRBJ2-5, with D possibly matching TRBD2 (6 bases). The CDR3 is made up of 15 amino acids. V was clipped by 6 bases and J by 4 bases, with 18 bases between them. The V gene's germline CDR1 is MDHEN and CDR2 SYDVKM. CDR3 residues: CASRAVGGLRETQYF. CDR3 sequence (DNA): TGTGCCAGCAGGGCGGTTGGGGGGTTGAGAGAGACCCAGTACTTC.

The V call is TRBV4-1, the J call TRBJ1-2, with D unclear. Germline values: CDR1 MGHRA, CDR2 YSYEKL. V lost 0 bases to trimming and J lost 0 bases, with 11 bases between them. CDR3 length equals 16 residues. CDR3 amino acids: CASSQERSGTNYGYTF. CDR3 DNA sequence: TGCGCCAGCAGCCAAGAAAGATCCGGGACTAACTATGGCTACACCTTC.

V is TRBV5-1 and J is TRBJ2-7; 10 bases are shared with TRBD1. Germline-derived CDR1 and CDR2 are SGHRS and YFSETQ. This CDR3 is built from 12 residues. Trimming removed 7 bases from V and 3 bases from J; junction bases left unmatched: 1. CDR3 sequence: CASWDRGYEQYF. The CDR3 DNA sequence: TGCGCCAGCTGGGACAGGGGCTACGAGCAGTACTTC. The whole variable domain, remainder taken from reference TRBV5-1 and TRBJ2-7, is KAGVTQTPRYLIKTRGQQVTLSCSPISGHRSVSWYQQTPGQGLQFLFEYFSETQRNKGNFPGRFSGRQFSNSRSEMNVSTLELGDSALYLCASWDRGYEQYFGPGTRLTVT.

The V call is TRBV9, the J call TRBJ2-7; D is possibly TRBD1 (5 bases). Germline CDR1 reads SGDLS; CDR2 reads YYNGEE. Trimming took off 1 base at V and 0 bases at J, with 5 bases between the two ends. The CDR3 loop spans 13 amino acids. Written as DNA, the CDR3 is TGTGCCAGCAGCGTACAGGGCTCCTACGAGCAGTACTTC. It is translated as CASSVQGSYEQYF. Drawing the rest from reference TRBV9 and TRBJ2-7, the complete variable domain is DSGVTQTPKHLITATGQRVTLRCSPRSGDLSVYWYQQSLDQGLQFLIQYYNGEERAKGNILERFSAQQFPDLHSELNLSSLELGDSALYFCASSVQGSYEQYFGPGTRLTVT.

The chain links TRBV7-9 to TRBJ2-2, with 7 bases matching TRBD2. The V and J ends lost 8 bases and 5 bases, in that order; junction bases with no gene match: 8. Germline CDR1 reads SEHNR; CDR2 reads FQNEAQ (reference sequence). The CDR3 covers 14 residues. The CDR3 DNA reads TGTGCCAGCCCAAAAGAGGGAGGGACCGGGGAGCTGTTTTTT. Encoded protein: CASPKEGGTGELFF.

The CDR3 coding sequence is TGTGCCAGCAGCTTAGCGGGGGCGCTTATCGAGCAGTACTTC. Translating it yields CASSLAGALIEQYF. This chain uses TRBV7-2 with TRBJ2-7; perhaps TRBD1 as D (6 bases). The CDR3 contains 14 residues. CDR1 and CDR2 (germline): SGHTA, FQGNSA. V dropped 0 bases and J dropped 6 bases, with 12 bases sitting between them.

This rearrangement joins TRBV6-1 to TRBJ1-1; D is possibly TRBD1 (5 bases). The CDR3 extends over 11 amino acids. The V end was cut by 3 bases, the J end by 12 bases, with 11 bases between. Germline V gene lookup returns CDR1 MNHNS and CDR2 SASEGT. The CDR3 loop is CASSELREPFF. Here the CDR3 DNA reads TGTGCCAGCAGTGAGCTCAGGGAACCTTTCTTT.

The chain uses TRBV4-2 and TRBJ1-5; possible D gene TRBD1, 6 bases. The CDR3 spans 16 residues. Trimming removed 0 bases from V and 6 bases from J, with 15 bases in between. CDR1 is LGHNA and CDR2 is YNFKEQ in the germline V gene. CDR3 in amino acids: CASSQELPRGSQPQHF. The CDR3 nucleotides read TGTGCCAGCAGCCAAGAACTCCCCAGGGGCAGTCAGCCCCAGCATTTT.

The rearrangement uses TRBV5-4 and TRBJ1-4; TRBD1 agrees at 7 bases. Germline V gene lookup returns CDR1 SGHNT and CDR2 YYREEE (reference sequence). After removal of 5 bases from V and 8 bases from J, the junction contained 12 bases not matched to a gene. CDR3 length: 15 residues. The CDR3 protein is CASSLETGRNEKLFF. Here the CDR3 DNA reads TGTGCCAGCAGTTTAGAGACAGGGCGGAACGAAAAACTGTTTTTT.

This rearrangement joins TRBV20-1 to TRBJ2-1; 9 bases agree with TRBD2. The CDR3 is made up of 17 amino acids. The germline CDR1 and CDR2 sequences are DFQATT and SNEGSKA (reference sequence). Unmatched junction bases numbered 15, after V lost 3 bases and J lost 6 bases. The CDR3 coding sequence is TGCAGTGCTAGTGGATCCGGGGTCGCGGGGGGGCTCAATGAGCAGTTCTTC. It encodes CSASGSGVAGGLNEQFF.

This clone was counted a few times. The chain combines TRBV3-1 (or the pseudogene TRBV3-2) with TRBJ2-3; 7 bases line up with TRBD2. The CDR3 loop spans 16 amino acids. V trimming: 4 bases; J trimming: 2 bases; junction bases outside the gene matches: 9. The germline V gene has CDR1 LGHDT and CDR2 YNNKEL (reference sequence). The chain's CDR3 is CASSPNTGGSTDTQYF. CDR3 sequence (DNA): TGTGCCAGCAGCCCCAACACGGGGGGTTCCACAGATACGCAGTATTTT.

The count of this clone is one. J is TRBJ2-1 and V is TRBV16; D is perhaps TRBD2 (6 bases). This CDR3 has 14 amino acids. Deletions cut 1 base from V and 9 bases from J, with 13 bases between. The germline gives CDR1 KGHSY, CDR2 FQNENV. Here the CDR3 DNA reads TGTGCCAGCAGCCAATTTATTAAGGGAGGTGAGCAGTTCTTC. It yields the protein CASSQFIKGGEQFF.

The chain is built from TRBV7-2 and TRBJ2-7; the match to TRBD2 covers 8 bases. Trimming at V came to 1 base and at J to 5 bases, leaving 13 bases not matched to a gene. Germline lookup yields CDR1 SGHTA and CDR2 FQGNSA. This CDR3 is 17 amino acids long. CDR3 sequence reads: CASSLGVMSGGTHEQYF. The CDR3 DNA is TGTGCCAGCAGCTTAGGGGTAATGAGCGGGGGTACCCACGAGCAGTACTTC.

V and J are TRBV12-3 or TRBV12-4 and TRBJ1-1, with D perhaps TRBD1 (5 bases). The V gene lost 0 bases and the J gene lost 6 bases, with 8 bases spanning the gap. The CDR3 is 13 amino acids. CDR3 protein: CASSLAEGAEAFF. CDR3 bases: TGTGCCAGCAGTTTAGCTGAAGGGGCTGAAGCTTTCTTT.

This chain uses TRBV6-5 with TRBJ1-4; D is unresolved. The CDR3 spans 15 residues. Trimming cost V 2 bases and J 5 bases, with 12 bases left between them. Germline V CDR1 and CDR2: MNHEY, SVGAGI. The CDR3, as DNA: TGTGCCAGCAGTTACCGCGCTGTCGGGAATGAAAAACTGTTTTTT. It encodes CASSYRAVGNEKLFF.